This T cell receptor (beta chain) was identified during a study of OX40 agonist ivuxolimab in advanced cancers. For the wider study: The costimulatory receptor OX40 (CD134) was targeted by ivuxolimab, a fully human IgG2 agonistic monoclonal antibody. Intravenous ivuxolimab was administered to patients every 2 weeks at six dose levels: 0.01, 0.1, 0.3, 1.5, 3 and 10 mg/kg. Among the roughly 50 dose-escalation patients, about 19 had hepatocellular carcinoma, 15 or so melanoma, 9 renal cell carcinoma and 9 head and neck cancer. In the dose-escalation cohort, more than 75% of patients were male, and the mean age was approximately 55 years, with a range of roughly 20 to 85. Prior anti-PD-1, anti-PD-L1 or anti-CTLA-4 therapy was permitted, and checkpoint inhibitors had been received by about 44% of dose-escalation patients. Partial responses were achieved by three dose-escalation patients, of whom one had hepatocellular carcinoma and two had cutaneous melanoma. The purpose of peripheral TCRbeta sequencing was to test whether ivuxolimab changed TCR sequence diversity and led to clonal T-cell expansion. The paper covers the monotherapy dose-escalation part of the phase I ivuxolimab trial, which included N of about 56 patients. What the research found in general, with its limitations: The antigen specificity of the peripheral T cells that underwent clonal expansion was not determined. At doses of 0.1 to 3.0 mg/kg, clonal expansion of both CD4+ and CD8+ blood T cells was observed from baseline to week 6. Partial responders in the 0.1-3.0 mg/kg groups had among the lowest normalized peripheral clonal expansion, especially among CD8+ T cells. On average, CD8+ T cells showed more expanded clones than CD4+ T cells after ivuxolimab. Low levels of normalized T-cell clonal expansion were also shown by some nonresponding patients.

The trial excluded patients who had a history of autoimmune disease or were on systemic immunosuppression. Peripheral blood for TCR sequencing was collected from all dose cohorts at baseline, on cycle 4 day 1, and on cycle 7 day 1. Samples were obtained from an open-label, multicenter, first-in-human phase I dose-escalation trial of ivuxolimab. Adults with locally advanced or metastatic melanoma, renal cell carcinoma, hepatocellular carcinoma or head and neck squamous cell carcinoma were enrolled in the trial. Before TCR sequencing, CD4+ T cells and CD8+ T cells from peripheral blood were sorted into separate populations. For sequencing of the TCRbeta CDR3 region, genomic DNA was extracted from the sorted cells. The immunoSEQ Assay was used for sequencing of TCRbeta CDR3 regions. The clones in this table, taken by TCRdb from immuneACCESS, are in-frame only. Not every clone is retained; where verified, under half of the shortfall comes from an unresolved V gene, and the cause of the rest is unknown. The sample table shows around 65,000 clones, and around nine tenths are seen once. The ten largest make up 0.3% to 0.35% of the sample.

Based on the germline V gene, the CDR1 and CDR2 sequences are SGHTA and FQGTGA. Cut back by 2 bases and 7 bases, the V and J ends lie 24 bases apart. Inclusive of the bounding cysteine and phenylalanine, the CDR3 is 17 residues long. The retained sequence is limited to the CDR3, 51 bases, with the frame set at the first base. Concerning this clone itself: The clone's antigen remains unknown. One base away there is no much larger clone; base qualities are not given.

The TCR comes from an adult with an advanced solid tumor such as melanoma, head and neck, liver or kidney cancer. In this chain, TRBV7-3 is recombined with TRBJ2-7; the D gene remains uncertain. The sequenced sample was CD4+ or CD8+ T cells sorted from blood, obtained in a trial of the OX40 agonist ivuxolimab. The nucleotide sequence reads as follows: TGTGCCAGCAGCTTAGACGTTACGGCCATGGGCGGATGGGAGCAGTACTTC. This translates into CASSLDVTAMGGWEQYF. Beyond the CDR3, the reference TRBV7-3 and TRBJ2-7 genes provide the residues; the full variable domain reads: GAGVSQTPSNKVTEKGKYVELRCDPISGHTALYWYRQSLGQGPEFLIYFQGTGAADDSGLPNDRFFAVRPEGSVSTLKIQRTERGDSAVYLCASSLDVTAMGGWEQYFGPGTRLTVT.